This passage covers 23 T cell receptor beta chains from one sample sequenced in a study of T cells after yellow fever vaccination. TCRdb independently ran MiXCR on the 5' RACE reads; one entry per CDR3 protein. In the table there are 250,000 or so distinct CDR3 sequences, about 3.9% of which are singletons. Here the sequenced sample was PBMCs, taken 15 days after the yellow fever booster vaccination. The receptor set was obtained from a man in his late teens or twenties who received the YFV17D yellow fever vaccine.

This clonotype was seen repeatedly, ten times or more. The chain recombines TRBV7-7 with TRBJ2-1, with unresolved D. Per germline, CDR1 SSHAT and CDR2 FNYEAQ (reference sequence). V was clipped by 0 bases and J by 8 bases, with 8 bases between them. This CDR3 comprises 13 residues. This chain's CDR3 is CASSLATGDEQFF. The CDR3 bases are TGTGCCAGCAGCTTAGCGACCGGTGATGAGCAGTTCTTC.

There are many counts of this clonotype. The rearrangement links TRBV20-1 to TRBJ1-6; 11 bases are shared with TRBD1. The germline CDR1 and CDR2 sequences are DFQATT and SNEGSKA (reference sequence). CDR3 length equals 15 residues. Trimming took 6 bases from V and 5 from J; bases not matched to a gene: 6. The CDR3 sequence: CSARWTGGNNSPLHF. As DNA, the CDR3 is TGCAGTGCCCGCTGGACAGGGGGCAATAATTCACCCCTCCACTTT.

This clonotype has at least ten counts. The chain has TRBV20-1 and TRBJ1-2, with 7 bases fitting TRBD1. Unmatched junction bases numbered 13, after V lost 3 bases and J lost 0 bases. CDR3 length equals 17 residues. The germline V gene has CDR1 DFQATT and CDR2 SNEGSKA (reference sequence). The DNA of the CDR3 is TGCAGTGCTAGGGGTACTGGGACAGAACCAACTAACTATGGCTACACCTTC. Its translation is CSARGTGTEPTNYGYTF.

In this sample, this clonotype turned up many times. The junction differs from germline at one of its ends, possibly a read error. The chain employs TRBV5-1 and TRBJ2-1; 8 bases match TRBD2. The CDR3 totals 15 residues. CDR1 and CDR2 from the germline V gene are SGHRS and YFSETQ. In DNA, the CDR3 is TGTGCCAGCAGCTTGGGCGGGGGGTCTTACAATGAGCAGTTCTTC. Its translation: CASSLGGGSYNEQFF. Filled out from reference TRBV5-1 and TRBJ2-1, the complete variable domain reads KAGVTQTPRYLIKTRGQQVTLSCSPISGHRSVSWYQQTPGQGLQFLFEYFSETQRNKGNFPGRFSGRQFSNSRSEMNVSTLELGDSALYLCASSLGGGSYNEQFFGPGTRLTVL.

There are many counts of this clonotype. The CDR3 sequence: CSATGGQGWETQYF. The CDR3 DNA follows: TGCAGCGCCACGGGAGGACAGGGATGGGAGACCCAGTACTTC. V and J are TRBV29-1 and TRBJ2-5; maybe TRBD1 (8 bases). The V end lost 7 bases, the J end lost 5 bases, and 20 bases lay between the germline ends. The CDR3 is 14 residues long. CDR1 SQVTM and CDR2 ANQGSEA come from the germline V gene. The full variable domain, with the rest looked up from reference TRBV29-1 and TRBJ2-5, is SAVISQKPSRDICQRGTSLTIQCQVDSQVTMMFWYRQQPGQSLTLIATANQGSEATYESGFVIDKFPISRPNLTFSTLTVSNMSPEDSSIYLCSATGGQGWETQYFGPGTRLLVL.

Ten or more counts support this clonotype. V usage is TRBV11-2 and J usage is TRBJ1-2, with 8 nucleotides matching TRBD1. The CDR3 is 13 residues long. CDR1 is SGHAT, CDR2 FQNNGV, per germline. V shed 5 bases and J 7 bases; nucleotides not matched to a gene: 6. The CDR3: CASSQDRGGGYTF. In DNA, the CDR3 is TGTGCCAGCAGCCAAGACAGGGGAGGTGGCTACACCTTC.

This clonotype was observed many times. This chain joins TRBV5-1 and TRBJ2-3; 7 bases are a match to TRBD1. With 1 base clipped from V and 2 bases from J, the junction kept 4 bases outside the gene matches. The CDR3 has 15 amino acids. The germline gives CDR1 SGHRS, CDR2 YFSETQ. This chain's CDR3 is CASSLRQGDTDTQYF. DNA of the CDR3: TGCGCCAGCAGCTTGCGACAGGGCGACACAGATACGCAGTATTTT.

This clonotype was counted ten times or more. This rearrangement joins TRBV20-1 to TRBJ2-2; D not resolved. This CDR3 is 11 amino acids long. The V gene lost 6 bases and the J gene lost 9 bases, with 11 bases spanning the gap. Germline-derived CDR1 and CDR2 are DFQATT and SNEGSKA (reference sequence). The CDR3 DNA reads TGCAGTGCAGCGCCCTTCTGGGAGCTGTTTTTT. Protein: CSAAPFWELFF.

This clonotype was counted at least ten times. The chain's CDR3 is CASASQGAKNIQYF. The CDR3 DNA reads TGTGCCAGCGCCTCGCAGGGAGCCAAAAACATTCAGTACTTC. The chain joins TRBV6-5 to TRBJ2-4, with D tentatively TRBD1 (5 bases). Germline lookup yields CDR1 MNHEY and CDR2 SVGAGI. This CDR3 region has 14 residues. V was trimmed by 8 bases and J by 0 bases, leaving 11 bases between them.

At least ten counts were recorded for this clonotype. This chain uses TRBV25-1 with TRBJ1-3, with D possibly matching TRBD1 (6 bases). The CDR3 extends over 15 amino acids. V lost 1 base, J lost 2 bases, and 9 bases lay in between. Germline-derived CDR1 and CDR2 are MGHDK and SYGVNS. The CDR3 DNA follows: TGTGCCAGCAGTGAATGGGGGCTAGCTGGAAACACCATATATTTT. Translated: CASSEWGLAGNTIYF.

This clonotype was observed many times. The chain has TRBV4-1 and TRBJ2-3; possibly TRBD1 or TRBD2 for D (6 bases each). The V gene lost 1 base and the J gene lost 1 base, with 9 bases spanning the gap. The CDR3 runs to 15 residues. In germline, CDR1 is MGHRA, CDR2 YSYEKL. As DNA, the CDR3 is TGCGCCAGCAGCCAAGTAGGGGGGCGCACAGATACGCAGTATTTT. Its protein is CASSQVGGRTDTQYF.

This clonotype showed up just a few times. This chain connects TRBV6-2 or TRBV6-3 to TRBJ2-3; no clear D. In germline, CDR1 is MNHEY, CDR2 SVGEGT. The CDR3 spans 12 residues. The ends were cut back, 7 bases at V and 3 bases at J, with 8 bases in the middle. The CDR3 is CASNQYTDTQYF. The CDR3 DNA sequence: TGTGCCAGCAACCAATATACAGATACGCAGTATTTT.

This clonotype has only a few counts. CDR3 DNA sequence: TGTGCCAGCAGCCAAGATGGGGCCCGTTGGTACTTC. This gives the protein CASSQDGARWYF. The V and J genes are TRBV3-1 and TRBJ2-7, with D possibly matching TRBD1 (5 bases). Germline V gene sequence: CDR1 LGHDT, CDR2 YNNKEL (reference sequence). This CDR3 has 12 amino acids. Trimming took 0 bases from V and 12 from J, leaving 12 bases between them.

The table lists this clonotype with many counts. The J gene is TRBJ2-7, the V gene TRBV28, with D perhaps TRBD2 (5 bases). In germline, CDR1 is MDHEN, CDR2 SYDVKM. The CDR3 spans 13 residues. Trimming stripped 7 bases from V and 2 bases from J, with 12 bases between. CDR3 coding DNA: TGTGCCAGCACCAGATCCGGGACCTACGAGCAGTACGTC. This codes for CASTRSGTYEQYV.

Many counts were recorded for this clonotype. The V call is TRBV27, the J call TRBJ2-7, with D perhaps matching TRBD1 or TRBD2 (6 bases each). The CDR3 has 13 residues. V lost 7 bases, J lost 6 bases, and 16 bases lay in between. Per germline, CDR1 MNHEY and CDR2 SMNVEV (reference sequence). The CDR3 DNA sequence: TGTGCCAGCACCCCGCAGGGGAGGATCGAGCAGTACTTC. Protein: CASTPQGRIEQYF.

Many counts were recorded for this clonotype. The chain employs TRBV6-2 or TRBV6-3 and TRBJ2-6; the match to TRBD1 covers 8 bases. With 5 bases clipped from V and 4 bases from J, the junction kept 4 bases outside the gene matches. Germline-derived CDR1 and CDR2 are MNHEY and SVGEGT. CDR3 length: 15 amino acids. The chain's CDR3 is CASSRTGSGANVLTF. The CDR3 DNA is TGTGCCAGCAGTCGGACAGGGTCCGGGGCCAACGTCCTGACTTTC.

This chain links TRBV25-1 with TRBJ2-7; D could derive from TRBD1 or TRBD2 (5 bases each). Trimming pared 4 bases from V and 1 base from J, leaving 14 bases between. This CDR3 spans 15 amino acids. Germline CDR1 is MGHDK and CDR2 is SYGVNS. CDR3 in DNA: TGTGCCAGCAGTGGGGACCACACTATTTCCTACGAGCAGTACTTC. Its translation is CASSGDHTISYEQYF.

This clonotype was counted only a few times. V is TRBV5-4 and J is TRBJ2-3; TRBD2 aligns across 12 bases. This CDR3 is 18 amino acids long. Per germline, CDR1 SGHNT and CDR2 YYREEE (reference sequence). V gave up 0 bases and J gave up 1 base; unmatched junction bases: 6. For the CDR3, the DNA is TGTGCCAGCAGCTTGGGACTAGCGGGAGCCTCCGGCACAGATACGCAGTATTTT. This gives the protein CASSLGLAGASGTDTQYF.

The sample holds many counts of this clonotype. V is TRBV6-2 or TRBV6-3 and J is TRBJ2-1; 11 bases map to TRBD2. V lost 5 bases to trimming and J lost 7 bases; unmatched junction nucleotides: 10. Germline assignment: CDR1 MNHEY and CDR2 SVGEGT. The CDR3 totals 16 residues. CDR3 coding DNA: TGTGCCAGCAGTAAGCGGGGACTAGCGGCGGAGAATGAGCAGTTCTTC. Protein: CASSKRGLAAENEQFF.

This chain connects TRBV19 to TRBJ2-1; 10 bases are a match to TRBD2. Germline lookup yields CDR1 LNHDA and CDR2 SQIVND (reference sequence). The CDR3 spans 17 residues. V dropped 1 base and J dropped 7; count of bases not matched to a gene: 10. The CDR3 loop reads CASSIVHGAGGSNEQFF. The CDR3 nucleotides read TGTGCCAGTAGTATAGTCCACGGAGCGGGGGGGTCGAATGAGCAGTTCTTC.

The chain couples TRBV10-1 to TRBJ2-5; D not resolved. There are 13 residues in the CDR3. CDR1 is WNHNN and CDR2 is SYGVQD in the germline V gene (reference sequence). The germline V and J ends were trimmed by 2 bases and 0 bases, with 4 bases remaining between them. The CDR3 spells CASSEGHQETQYF. In nucleotides, the CDR3 is TGCGCCAGCAGTGAGGGACACCAAGAGACCCAGTACTTC.

There are many counts of this clonotype. CDR3 amino acids: CASSATGTFAYNEQFF. CDR3 nucleotide sequence: TGCGCCAGCAGCGCAACAGGGACCTTCGCCTACAATGAGCAGTTCTTC. The rearrangement links TRBV5-1 to TRBJ2-1, with D possibly matching TRBD1 (6 bases). CDR3 length: 16 amino acids. CDR1 SGHRS and CDR2 YFSETQ come from the germline V gene. V was shortened by 4 bases and J by 2 bases, with 16 bases between the two germline ends.

A few counts support this clonotype. The chain employs TRBV24-1 and TRBJ2-1; D is undetermined. V lost 9 bases and J lost 3, with 8 bases in between. Germline V gives CDR1 KGHDR, CDR2 SFDVKD. This CDR3 is 12 amino acids long. Here the CDR3 reads CATGVGYNEQFF. In DNA form, the CDR3 reads TGTGCCACCGGAGTGGGCTACAATGAGCAGTTCTTC.